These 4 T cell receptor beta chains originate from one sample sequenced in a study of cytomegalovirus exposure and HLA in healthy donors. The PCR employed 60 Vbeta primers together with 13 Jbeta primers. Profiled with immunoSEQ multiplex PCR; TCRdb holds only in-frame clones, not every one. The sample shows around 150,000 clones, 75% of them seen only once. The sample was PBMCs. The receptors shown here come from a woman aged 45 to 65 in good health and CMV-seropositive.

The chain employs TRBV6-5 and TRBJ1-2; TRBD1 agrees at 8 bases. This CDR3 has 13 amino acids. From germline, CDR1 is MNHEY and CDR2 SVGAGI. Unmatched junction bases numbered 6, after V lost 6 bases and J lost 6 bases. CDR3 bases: TGTGCCAGCAGCCCGGGGACAGGCCATGGCTACACCTTC. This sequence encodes CASSPGTGHGYTF.

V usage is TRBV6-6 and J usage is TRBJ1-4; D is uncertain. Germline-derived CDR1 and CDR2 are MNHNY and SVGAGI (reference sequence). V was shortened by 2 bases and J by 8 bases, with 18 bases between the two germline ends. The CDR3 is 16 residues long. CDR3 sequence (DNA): TGTGCCAGCAGTTACGCGCCTCCCGGGCCGGGGGAAAAACTGTTTTTT. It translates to CASSYAPPGPGEKLFF.

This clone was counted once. CDR3 in amino acids: CASSSGTGGNEQFF. CDR3 coding DNA: TGTGCCAGCAGCTCCGGGACAGGGGGCAATGAGCAGTTCTTC. This chain links TRBV7-7 with TRBJ2-1; 11 bases match TRBD1. V was pared by 4 bases and J by 6 bases, with 2 bases of the junction left unmatched. The germline CDR1 and CDR2 sequences are SSHAT and FNYEAQ (reference sequence). There are 14 residues in the CDR3.

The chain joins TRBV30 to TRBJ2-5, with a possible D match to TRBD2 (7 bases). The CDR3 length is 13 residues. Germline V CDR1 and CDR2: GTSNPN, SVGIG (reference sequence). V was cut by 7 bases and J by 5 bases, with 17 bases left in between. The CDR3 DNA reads TGTGCCTCCTCGGGGGGCCTCGGGGAGACCCAGTACTTC. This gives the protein CASSGGLGETQYF.